The 20 T cell receptor beta chains reported below all come from one sample, sequenced in a study of circulating CD8 cells and anti-PD-1 response in melanoma. From live CD3+CD8+TCRalphabeta+ cells, four PD-1 and/or TIGIT subsets were sorted. Using approximately 15 ng of total RNA, TCR libraries were made with the QIAseq Immune Repertoire TCR panel. From the reads, TCRdb called clonotypes with MiXCR, one entry per CDR3 protein. The data hold 750 to 900 distinct CDR3 sequences, with about 6.1% observed a single time. Sequencing used CD8+ T cells from PBMCs, obtained at baseline or after one month of anti-PD-1 therapy (not recorded which). The receptors originated from a human donor with melanoma.

In its sample, this clonotype is large. The chain has TRBV7-3 and TRBJ1-2; D remains unclear. Germline CDR1 SGHTA, CDR2 FQGTGA. Trimming removed 2 bases at V and 4 bases at J, with 20 bases between. The CDR3 is 17 residues long. CDR3 in amino acids: CASSLDGPERYSYGYTF. In DNA form, the CDR3 reads TGTGCCAGCAGCTTAGATGGACCTGAGAGGTATAGCTATGGCTACACCTTC.

This clonotype was counted a few times. A read error may explain this, as a much larger clone is one base away. The V call is TRBV25-1, the J call TRBJ2-7; tentative D call: TRBD1 (5 bases). Deletions cut 5 bases from V and 2 bases from J, with 19 bases between. CDR1 MGHDK and CDR2 SYGVNS come from the germline V gene. This CDR3 spans 16 amino acids. CDR3 loop: CASSSAGKGLPYEQYF. Here the CDR3 DNA reads TGTGCCAGCAGTTCGGCAGGGAAGGGTCTTCCCTACGAGCAGTACTTC.

This clonotype counts as large (0.1 to 1%). The chain recombines TRBV24-1 with TRBJ2-2; D gene unclear. Per germline, CDR1 KGHDR and CDR2 SFDVKD. V was pared by 4 bases and J by 0 bases, with 11 bases between. CDR3 length: 16 amino acids. The CDR3 sequence is CATSDLDVTNTGELFF. CDR3 sequence (DNA): TGTGCCACCAGTGACTTGGACGTAACGAACACCGGGGAGCTGTTTTTT.

This clonotype is termed medium-sized. The chain couples TRBV29-1 to TRBJ2-5; 10 nucleotides agree with TRBD1. Losses at the gene ends were 5 bases for V and 3 bases for J; bases not matched to a gene: 6. CDR3 length equals 14 residues. CDR1 and CDR2 (germline): SQVTM, ANQGSEA. The CDR3 region has the DNA TGCAGCGTTTTCGACAGGGGGCGTGAAGAGACCCAGTACTTC. Encoded protein: CSVFDRGREETQYF.

In its sample, this clonotype ranks as large (0.1 to 1%). The chain has TRBV4-3 and TRBJ2-7; tentatively, D is TRBD2 (5 bases). With 4 bases removed from V and 5 bases from J, the gap between germline ends came to 18 bases. Germline lookup yields CDR1 LGHNA and CDR2 YSLEER. The CDR3 consists of 15 residues. The CDR3 loop reads CASSLGLPLLNEQYF. The CDR3 DNA is TGCGCCAGCAGCCTCGGACTCCCACTCCTAAACGAGCAGTACTTC.

This clonotype was seen a handful of times. The V gene is TRBV29-1, the J gene TRBJ2-3, with D perhaps being TRBD1 or TRBD2 (5 bases each). Germline CDR1 is SQVTM and CDR2 is ANQGSEA. Trimming pared 4 bases from V and 1 base from J, leaving 12 bases between. CDR3 length: 14 amino acids. The chain's CDR3 is CSVVGREGTDTQYF. DNA for the CDR3: TGCAGCGTTGTGGGACGGGAAGGCACAGATACGCAGTATTTT.

Judged by abundance, this clonotype is large (0.1 to 1%). This rearrangement joins TRBV19 to TRBJ2-3; 10 positions match TRBD1. CDR3 length equals 16 residues. Germline loops: CDR1 LNHDA, CDR2 SQIVND (reference sequence). Germline trimming cut 3 bases from V and 3 bases from J; bases unmatched to any gene: 6. The CDR3 loop is CASSMLTGGETDTQYF. CDR3 DNA: TGTGCCAGTAGTATGCTGACAGGGGGCGAAACAGATACGCAGTATTTT.

The J gene is TRBJ2-1, the V gene TRBV5-4, with D perhaps TRBD1 (6 bases). Germline V gene data show CDR1 as SGHNT and CDR2 as YYREEE (reference sequence). V lost 4 bases to trimming and J lost 12 bases, with 17 bases between them. The CDR3 runs to 13 residues. CDR3 DNA sequence: TGTGCCAGCAGCCCATGGACAGATCGAGTGCAGTTCTTC. This codes for CASSPWTDRVQFF. Together with reference TRBV5-4 and TRBJ2-1, the CDR3 gives the full variable domain: ETGVTQSPTHLIKTRGQQVTLRCSSQSGHNTVSWYQQALGQGPQFIFQYYREEENGRGNFPPRFSGLQFPNYSSELNVNALELDDSALYLCASSPWTDRVQFFGPGTRLTVL.

Turning to this clonotype: With a much larger clone just one base away, this may be a read error. This chain joins TRBV19 and TRBJ1-1, with D uncertain. Trimming cost V 10 bases and J 6 bases, with 15 bases left between them. There are 12 residues in the CDR3. CDR1 LNHDA and CDR2 SQIVND come from the germline V gene (reference sequence). This CDR3 reads CATLASHSEAFF. Here the CDR3 DNA reads TGTGCCACCCTGGCCAGTCACTCTGAAGCTTTCTTT.

This clonotype is large in the sample. This chain uses TRBV7-2 with TRBJ2-7; D is ambiguous. Trimming cost V 1 base and J 0 bases, with 4 bases left between them. Per germline, CDR1 SGHTA and CDR2 FQGNSA. There are 13 residues in the CDR3. In DNA, the CDR3 is TGTGCCAGCAGCTTAGACAGCTCCTACGAGCAGTACTTC. This codes for CASSLDSSYEQYF. The full variable domain, its missing parts supplied by reference TRBV7-2 and TRBJ2-7, is GAGVSQSPSNKVTEKGKDVELRCDPISGHTALYWYRQSLGQGLEFLIYFQGNSAPDKSGLPSDRFSAERTGGSVSTLTIQRTQQEDSAVYLCASSLDSSYEQYFGPGTRLTVT.

This clonotype is deemed large (0.1 to 1%). The chain recombines TRBV27 with TRBJ1-1; 8 bases are a match to TRBD1. V lost 4 bases to trimming and J lost 0 bases; unmatched junction nucleotides: 1. The CDR3 totals 14 residues. CDR1 is MNHEY and CDR2 is SMNVEV in the germline V gene (reference sequence). DNA of the CDR3: TGTGCCAGCAGTTGGACAGGGATGAACACTGAAGCTTTCTTT. It yields the protein CASSWTGMNTEAFF.

This clonotype is judged large. V usage is TRBV20-1 and J usage is TRBJ2-7; 9 nucleotides agree with TRBD1. This CDR3 is built from 12 residues. Germline CDR1 is DFQATT and CDR2 is SNEGSKA (reference sequence). J was trimmed by 1 base and V by 5 bases; bases with no gene match: 0. The CDR3 DNA reads as TGCAGTGCTGACAGGGGGTCCTACGAGCAGTACTTC. It translates to CSADRGSYEQYF.

Within the sample, this clonotype is large. The J gene is TRBJ2-1, the V gene TRBV25-1, with 10 bases lining up with TRBD2. The CDR3 is made up of 15 amino acids. Germline lookup yields CDR1 MGHDK and CDR2 SYGVNS. The V segment lost 2 bases and the J segment 4 bases; nucleotides outside the gene matches: 2. In DNA form, the CDR3 reads TGTGCCAGCAGTGAAGGGACTAGCGTATACAATGAGCAGTTCTTC. It encodes CASSEGTSVYNEQFF.

V is TRBV28 and J is TRBJ2-1; a weak D match, TRBD2 (6 bases). From germline, CDR1 is MDHEN and CDR2 SYDVKM. The CDR3 totals 16 residues. Trimming left V 4 bases short and J 6 bases short, with 19 bases between. The CDR3 spells CASSSPRGMGSNEQFF. For the CDR3, the DNA is TGTGCCAGCAGTTCCCCCCGGGGGATGGGGTCCAATGAGCAGTTCTTC.

This clonotype is medium-sized in the sample. This chain uses TRBV28 with TRBJ2-7; TRBD2 matches 7 bases. Germline CDR1 MDHEN, CDR2 SYDVKM. This CDR3 contains 12 residues. After removal of 8 bases from V and 6 bases from J, the junction contained 7 bases not matched to a gene. The CDR3 region is CASGREESEQYF. The CDR3 DNA is TGTGCCAGCGGGAGGGAGGAGAGCGAGCAGTACTTC. Together with reference TRBV28 and TRBJ2-7, the CDR3 gives the full variable domain: DVKVTQSSRYLVKRTGEKVFLECVQDMDHENMFWYRQDPGLGLRLIYFSYDVKMKEKGDIPEGYSVSREKKERFSLILESASTNQTSMYLCASGREESEQYFGPGTRLTVT.

By proportion, this clonotype is medium-sized (0.01 to 0.1%). This chain connects TRBV4-1 to TRBJ2-3, with 11 positions matching TRBD2. Trimming at V came to 3 bases and at J to 2 bases, leaving 7 bases not matched to a gene. Per germline, CDR1 MGHRA and CDR2 YSYEKL. The CDR3 consists of 17 residues. The CDR3 region is CASSHLVAGGPTDTQYF. The CDR3 DNA reads TGCGCCAGCAGCCACCTTGTAGCGGGGGGGCCCACAGATACGCAGTATTTT.

By share of the sample, this clonotype is medium-sized. The chain employs TRBV2 and TRBJ1-6; D unresolved. The CDR3 covers 16 residues. Trimming removed 0 bases from V and 5 bases from J, with 11 bases in between. Germline V CDR1 and CDR2: SNHLY, FYNNEI. The CDR3 bases are TGTGCCAGCAGTGAAGCGCTTCGGGCGGATAATTCACCCCTCCACTTT. Translation gives CASSEALRADNSPLHF.

This clonotype has only a few counts. This may come from a read error, since a much larger clone is one base off. The chain couples TRBV28 to TRBJ2-1; TRBD1 or TRBD2 may be the D gene (7 bases each). The germline CDR1 and CDR2 sequences are MDHEN and SYDVKM. V was cut by 2 bases and J by 8 bases, with 13 bases left in between. The CDR3 loop spans 14 amino acids. CDR3 sequence reads: CASSLQGGSDEQFF. The CDR3 DNA reads TGTGCCAGCAGTTTACAGGGGGGGTCAGATGAGCAGTTCTTC.

This clonotype is labeled as large (0.1 to 1%). This chain uses TRBV20-1 with TRBJ1-1; no clear D gene. The CDR3 is 10 residues long. Germline CDR1 DFQATT, CDR2 SNEGSKA (reference sequence). The CDR3 sequence is CREKVFKAFF. The CDR3 DNA reads TGCAGGGAAAAAGTTTTTAAAGCTTTCTTT.

As regards this clonotype: This could be a read error, since a much larger clone is one nucleotide away. Written as DNA, the CDR3 is TGTGCCACCTCCGCCGGGGGGGCGGTCACCGGGGAGCTGTTTTTT. Protein product: CATSAGGAVTGELFF. This sequence joins TRBV24-1 and TRBJ2-2, with 8 nucleotides matching TRBD2. The CDR3 spans 15 residues. V was pared by 9 bases and J by 4 bases, with 9 bases of the junction left unmatched. Germline values: CDR1 KGHDR, CDR2 SFDVKD.